What follows are 10 T cell receptor beta chains derived from one specimen sequenced in a study of low-dose radiotherapy and immunotherapy resistance in tumors. First-strand cDNA relied on TRAV- and TRBV-specific primers spanning alpha and beta chains. It was with a constant-region primer and a V-primer adapter that TCRs were amplified over around 18 PCR cycles. TCRdb reprocessed the reads via MiXCR and lists one record per CDR3 protein. The sample includes approximately 84,000 distinct CDR3 sequences, around 17% of them seen just once. Time point meaning: after trial treatment. As for treatment: LDRT plus nivolumab, ipilimumab, low-dose cyclophosphamide and aspirin (RACIN trial). Specimen: PBMCs, collected after low-dose radiotherapy plus immunotherapy. Source of these receptors: a male donor with prostate cancer.

This clonotype was picked up many times. This chain uses TRBV29-1 with TRBJ2-7, with 7 bases lining up with TRBD2. Germline-derived CDR1 and CDR2 are SQVTM and ANQGSEA. Unmatched junction bases numbered 15, after V lost 3 bases and J lost 4 bases. This CDR3 has 16 amino acids. The CDR3 sequence: CSVDVTSDTGAYEQYF. In DNA form, the CDR3 reads TGCAGCGTTGATGTAACTAGCGACACCGGAGCTTACGAGCAGTACTTC.

There are many counts of this clonotype. The gene calls are TRBV7-6 and TRBJ2-3, with TRBD1 as a possible D gene (6 bases). The germline V gene encodes CDR1 SGHVS and CDR2 FNYEAQ. V was trimmed by 5 bases and J by 0 bases, leaving 15 bases between them. This CDR3 has 16 residues. Written as DNA, the CDR3 is TGTGCCAGCAGCCCCGAGACAGGCGGGAGCACAGATACGCAGTATTTT. Translating it yields CASSPETGGSTDTQYF.

This clonotype was counted at least ten times. The chain employs TRBV7-6 and TRBJ2-7, with D possibly TRBD1 on 6 matching bases. Looked up from germline, CDR1 is SGHVS and CDR2 is FNYEAQ. V was clipped by 2 bases and J by 5 bases, with 16 bases between them. This CDR3 spans 15 amino acids. This CDR3 is CASSLLSGTINEQYF. The CDR3 nucleotides are TGTGCCAGCAGCTTACTTTCCGGGACAATCAACGAGCAGTACTTC.

This clonotype was seen at least ten times. The chain recombines TRBV19 with TRBJ2-1; a weak D match, TRBD2 (7 bases). The CDR3 has 14 residues. V was trimmed by 6 bases and J by 2 bases, leaving 11 bases between them. Germline-derived CDR1 and CDR2 are LNHDA and SQIVND (reference sequence). CDR3 sequence reads: CASSDGGPYNEQFF. Here the CDR3 DNA reads TGTGCCAGTAGCGACGGGGGGCCCTACAATGAGCAGTTCTTC.

In its sample, this clonotype was seen many times. V and J are TRBV4-3 and TRBJ2-5, with D tentatively TRBD1 (6 bases). Germline V gene lookup returns CDR1 LGHNA and CDR2 YSLEER. Trimming removed 0 bases at V and 1 base at J, with 9 bases between. This CDR3 contains 15 residues. The DNA of the CDR3 is TGCGCCAGCAGCCAAGATGGGACACTCCAAGAGACCCAGTACTTC. It specifies CASSQDGTLQETQYF.

This clonotype has ten or more counts. The rearrangement uses TRBV2 and TRBJ1-5; D is unclear. The CDR3 sequence is 14 residues long. V dropped 11 bases and J dropped 2 bases, with 16 bases sitting between them. In germline, CDR1 is SNHLY, CDR2 FYNNEI. CDR3 residues: CAAAVGRGNQPQHF. CDR3 nucleotide sequence: TGTGCCGCCGCGGTAGGTCGCGGCAATCAGCCCCAGCATTTT.

The sample holds many counts of this clonotype. The gene calls are TRBV20-1 and TRBJ2-3; no clear D. CDR1 is DFQATT, CDR2 SNEGSKA, per germline (reference sequence). The CDR3 totals 10 residues. V gave up 4 bases and J gave up 2 bases, with 1 base separating them. CDR3 bases: TGCAGTGCTACCACAGATACGCAGTATTTT. Its protein product is CSATTDTQYF.

This clonotype appeared many times. This chain connects TRBV27 to TRBJ1-1; TRBD1 matches at 7 bases. CDR1 and CDR2 (germline): MNHEY, SMNVEV (reference sequence). Trimming removed 0 bases from V and 4 bases from J; junction bases left unmatched: 8. The length of the CDR3 is 16 residues. CDR3 coding DNA: TGTGCCAGCAGTTTATCGGCCACAGGGGTGGGCACTGAAGCTTTCTTT. As protein: CASSLSATGVGTEAFF.

Comment on this clonotype: A single base is all that separates this from a far larger clone, so a read error is likely. The J gene is TRBJ2-1, the V gene TRBV28; D not resolved. V was trimmed by 8 bases and J by 10 bases, leaving 12 bases between them. Germline assignment: CDR1 MDHEN and CDR2 SYDVKM. The CDR3 has 11 amino acids. The CDR3 region is CASRRYHEQFF. CDR3 sequence (DNA): TGTGCCAGCCGAAGATACCACGAGCAGTTCTTC. Variable domain in full (rest from reference TRBV28 and TRBJ2-1): DVKVTQSSRYLVKRTGEKVFLECVQDMDHENMFWYRQDPGLGLRLIYFSYDVKMKEKGDIPEGYSVSREKKERFSLILESASTNQTSMYLCASRRYHEQFFGPGTRLTVL.

This clonotype was detected many times. The chain links TRBV4-1 to TRBJ1-5; no clear D gene. Germline CDR1 MGHRA, CDR2 YSYEKL. The CDR3 runs 13 residues. Trimming pared 0 bases from V and 5 bases from J, leaving 5 bases between. CDR3 protein: CASSQDHDQPQHF. In nucleotides, the CDR3 is TGCGCCAGCAGCCAAGACCATGATCAGCCCCAGCATTTT.